The clone carrying this T cell receptor beta chain was counted a single time. The sample belongs to a study of blood T cell repertoires in COVID-19. On the study more broadly: PBMCs, B-cell-depleted T cells, or T cells provided the cDNA or gDNA that made up the material.

Generated by immunoSEQ multiplex PCR, the TCRdb table keeps only in-frame clones and is missing some. Here the sample spans 250,000 to 350,000 clones, 80% to 95% being singletons. The germline CDR1 and CDR2 sequences are SNHLY and FYNNEI. The ends lost 6 bases at V and 8 bases at J; junction bases unmatched: 12. The CDR3 contains 17 residues. The sequencing input was peripheral blood. The sequence derives from a woman aged 25-40 years with COVID-19, enrolled during active disease. This chain joins TRBV2 and TRBJ2-2; 13 nucleotides align to TRBD2. CDR3 nucleotide sequence: TGTGCCAGCAGGGAACAACTAGCGGGAGGGTCCCCTGGGGAGCTGTTTTTT. Its protein product is CASREQLAGGSPGELFF.